What follows describes a single T cell receptor (beta chain). Antigen: not known. The data are from a study of cytomegalovirus exposure and HLA in healthy donors. Broader study findings: Indistinguishability led to the exclusion of some V segments, TRBV6-2 and TRBV6-3 included. Cytomegalovirus association was assigned to approximately 160 TCR beta chains.

Primers included in the PCR were 60 Vbeta and 13 Jbeta primers. Methods used by the authors: A later analysis counted 70 million to 85 million unique TCR beta chains, 9.5 million to 13 million shared. Only in-frame clones appear in the TCRdb table, and some are missing; sequencing was by immunoSEQ multiplex PCR. V, J and clone size were drawn from that table, and D and trimming were deduced from the DNA. The sample lists about 300,000 clones, about nine tenths seen once, with less than 4.5% in the top ten. The CDR3 has 16 amino acids. V dropped 1 base and J dropped 5 bases, with 16 bases sitting between them. CDR1 and CDR2 (germline): SGHNT, YYREEE (reference sequence).

What was sequenced was PBMCs. The receptor was derived from a man between 40 and 49 years old in good health and CMV-seropositive. This chain uses TRBV5-4 with TRBJ2-1, with a weak D call TRBD2 (6 bases). Here the CDR3 reads CASSLRPGASHNEQFF. The CDR3 region has the DNA TGTGCCAGCAGCTTGCGCCCGGGAGCTTCCCACAATGAGCAGTTCTTC.